This is a list of T cell receptor beta chains from one sample in a study of a mutant IDH1 vaccine in newly diagnosed glioma. The repertoire was sequenced with immunoSEQ multiplex PCR; TCRdb's copy has only in-frame clones and lacks some. The table lists 11,000 or so clones, 87% of them singletons. No antigen is known for these receptors. Sequencing was performed on PBMCs, taken from a glioma patient whose treatment included an IDH1 peptide vaccine. These receptors all stem from a woman aged 40 to 50 with glioma. Some clones in this sample may be carry-over from other donors' samples. Both conserved end residues are part of each CDR3. Each record gives: V gene, J gene, D gene, clone size, CDR3 DNA, CDR3 protein. The D gene is left open where the match is weak. Not all rows give a size; the values are once, few, many and, for expanded clones, a class.

>TRBV7-9|TRBJ1-6|TRBD1|.
TGTGCCAGCAGCTTCGACAGGGGGGACTCACCCCTCCACTTT
CASSFDRGDSPLHF
>TRBV28|TRBJ2-7|.|.
TGTGCCAGCAGTTTATATGGGCCCGGCGAGCAGTACTTC
CASSLYGPGEQYF
>TRBV18|TRBJ1-2|.|.
TGTGCCAGCTCCCAGGACAGAAATGGCTACACCTTC
CASSQDRNGYTF
>TRBV7-2|TRBJ1-1|.|.
TGTGCCAGCAGCTTAGTCTCACAGGGGAACACTGAAGCTTTCTTT
CASSLVSQGNTEAFF
>TRBV5-6|TRBJ1-6|.|.
TGTGCCAGCAGCTTGGATCCATCAGGGGTAGGTTCACCCCTCCACTTT
CASSLDPSGVGSPLHF
>TRBV5-4|TRBJ1-1|.|.
TGTGCCAGCAGCTTTAGGGCTGGGGAAACTGAAGCTTTCTTT
CASSFRAGETEAFF
>TRBV11-2|TRBJ2-7|TRBD2|.
TGTGCCAGCAGCTTTCGACCGGGGAGCGGGGGGGCCCACGAGCAGTACTTC
CASSFRPGSGGAHEQYF
>TRBV5-4|TRBJ2-2|TRBD2|.
TGTGCCAGCGGGGGGGGGAACACCGGGGAGCTGTTTTTT
CASGGGNTGELFF
>TRBV2|TRBJ1-4|TRBD1|.
TGTGCCAGCAGTGAAACAGGGGCTAACGAAAAACTGTTTTTT
CASSETGANEKLFF
>TRBV27|TRBJ2-7|TRBD1|.
TGTGCCAGCAGGTCTCCGGGACAGGGCTACGAGCAGTACTTC
CASRSPGQGYEQYF
>TRBV27|TRBJ2-3|.|once
TGTGCCAGCAACCGGAGGGGGGCAGATACGCAGTATTTT
CASNRRGADTQYF
>TRBV4-1|TRBJ1-2|.|.
TGCGCCAGCAGTCTAGGGCCTGAGGGGTATGGCTACACCTTC
CASSLGPEGYGYTF
>TRBV30|TRBJ2-3|.|.
TGTGCCTGGAGCGCAGGTAACATTCCGGTGGCGGATACGCAGTATTTT
CAWSAGNIPVADTQYF
>TRBV27|TRBJ2-2|.|.
TGTGCCAGCAGTCCGAACACCGGGGAGCTGTTTTTT
CASSPNTGELFF
>TRBV19|TRBJ1-5|.|.
TGTGCCAGTAGTTGGACAAGCAATCAGCCCCAGCATTTT
CASSWTSNQPQHF
>TRBV25-1|TRBJ1-3|TRBD1|.
TGTGCCAGCAGTTGGGGCACAGGGGGCAGTGGAAACACCATATATTTT
CASSWGTGGSGNTIYF
>TRBV2|TRBJ1-2|TRBD1|.
TGTGCCAGCAGTCGGGGGACAGGCCTGGGGGGCTACACCTTC
CASSRGTGLGGYTF
>TRBV18|TRBJ2-3|.|.
TGTGCCAGCTCACCCCGGATGGACAGCACAGATACGCAGTATTTT
CASSPRMDSTDTQYF
>TRBV29-1|TRBJ1-2|.|.
TGCAGCGCCTGGTCAGGGTATGGCTACACCTTC
CSAWSGYGYTF
>TRBV30|TRBJ1-1|.|.
TGTGCCTGGAGGAAGGCGAGGAAAGGCACTGAAGCTTTCTTT
CAWRKARKGTEAFF
>TRBV6-1|TRBJ1-3|.|.
TGTGCCAGCAGTGAAGGGCTGGGGGGTGGAAACACCATATATTTT
CASSEGLGGGNTIYF
>TRBV5-1|TRBJ1-4|.|.
TGCGCCAGCAGCTTGGGAATAGGGGGAATTAATGAAAAACTGTTTTTT
CASSLGIGGINEKLFF
>TRBV2|TRBJ1-2|.|.
TGTGCCAGCAGTCCTCAGGGACCGGGCTTTAAGGGCTACACCTTC
CASSPQGPGFKGYTF
>TRBV4-1|TRBJ2-5|.|.
TGCGCCAGCAGCCACCCCCGGGGAGAAGAGACCCAGTACTTC
CASSHPRGEETQYF
>TRBV15|TRBJ2-7|TRBD1|.
TGTGCCACCGCCCCCCGGGACAGGGGGACCTACGAGCAGTACTTC
CATAPRDRGTYEQYF
>TRBV11-2|TRBJ2-3|TRBD2|.
TGTGCCAGCAGCTTCGCTAGCGGAAACACAGATACGCAGTATTTT
CASSFASGNTDTQYF
>TRBV27|TRBJ2-7|.|.
TGTGCCAGCTCCCTGGGGGCGGGGGCCGTGGGAGAGCAGTACTTC
CASSLGAGAVGEQYF